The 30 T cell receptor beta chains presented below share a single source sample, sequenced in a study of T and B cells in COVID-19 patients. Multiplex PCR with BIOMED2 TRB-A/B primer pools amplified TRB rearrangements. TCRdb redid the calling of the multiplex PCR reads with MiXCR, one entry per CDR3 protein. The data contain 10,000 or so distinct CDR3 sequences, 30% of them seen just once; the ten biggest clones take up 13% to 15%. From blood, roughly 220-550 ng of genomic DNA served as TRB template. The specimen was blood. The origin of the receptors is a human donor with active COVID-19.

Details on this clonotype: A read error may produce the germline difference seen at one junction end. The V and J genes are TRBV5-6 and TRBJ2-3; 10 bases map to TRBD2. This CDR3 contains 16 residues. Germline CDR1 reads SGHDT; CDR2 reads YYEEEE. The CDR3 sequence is CASKESASGGPDTQYF. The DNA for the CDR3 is TGCGCCAGCAAAGAATCGGCTAGCGGGGGCCCGGATACGCAGTATTTT.

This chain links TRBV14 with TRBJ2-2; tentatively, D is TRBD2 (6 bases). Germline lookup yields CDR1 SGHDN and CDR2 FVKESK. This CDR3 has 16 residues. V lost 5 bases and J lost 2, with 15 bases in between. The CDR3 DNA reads TGTGCCAGCAGCTTATGGGGGGATTCAAACACCGGGGAGCTGTTTTTT. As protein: CASSLWGDSNTGELFF.

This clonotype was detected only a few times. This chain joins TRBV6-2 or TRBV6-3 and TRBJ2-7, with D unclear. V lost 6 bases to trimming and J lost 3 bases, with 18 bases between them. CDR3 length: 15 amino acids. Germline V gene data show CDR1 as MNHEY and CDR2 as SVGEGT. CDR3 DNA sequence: TGTGCCAGCAGCCCTACCGGGCTCACTGGCTACGAGCAGTACTTC. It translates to CASSPTGLTGYEQYF.

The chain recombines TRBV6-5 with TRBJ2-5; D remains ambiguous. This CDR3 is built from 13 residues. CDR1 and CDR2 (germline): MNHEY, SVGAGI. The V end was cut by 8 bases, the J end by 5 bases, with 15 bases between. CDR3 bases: TGTGCCAGCTCAGATCCTATCCAGGAGACCCAGTACTTC. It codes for CASSDPIQETQYF.

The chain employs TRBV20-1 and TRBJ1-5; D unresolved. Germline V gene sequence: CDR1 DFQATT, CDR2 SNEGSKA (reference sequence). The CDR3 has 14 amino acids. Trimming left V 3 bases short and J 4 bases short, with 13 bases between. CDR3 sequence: CSASGYSGNQPQHF. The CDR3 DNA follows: TGCAGTGCTAGTGGGTACAGTGGGAATCAGCCCCAGCATTTT.

CDR3 residues: CASSAKSTVLGQPQHF. In nucleotides, the CDR3 is TGTGCCAGCAGCGCAAAATCGACGGTCTTGGGTCAGCCCCAGCATTTT. This chain links TRBV7-4 with TRBJ1-5; the D is unclear. Trimming took off 5 bases at V and 6 bases at J, with 20 bases between the two ends. This CDR3 has 16 residues. Germline CDR1 and CDR2: SGHVT and SQSDAQ.

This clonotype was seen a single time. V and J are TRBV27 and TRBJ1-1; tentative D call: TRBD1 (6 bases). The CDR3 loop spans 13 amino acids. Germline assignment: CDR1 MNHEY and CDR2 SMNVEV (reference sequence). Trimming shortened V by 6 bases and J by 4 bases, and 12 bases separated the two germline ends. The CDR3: CASRFQGSTEAFF. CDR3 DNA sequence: TGTGCCAGCAGATTCCAGGGGTCCACTGAAGCTTTCTTT.

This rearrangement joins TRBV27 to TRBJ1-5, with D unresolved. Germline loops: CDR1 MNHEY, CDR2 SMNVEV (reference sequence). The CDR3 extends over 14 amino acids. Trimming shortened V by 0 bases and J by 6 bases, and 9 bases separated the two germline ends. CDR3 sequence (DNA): TGTGCCAGCAGTTTATCTGTAGTGGGTCAGCCCCAGCATTTT. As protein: CASSLSVVGQPQHF.

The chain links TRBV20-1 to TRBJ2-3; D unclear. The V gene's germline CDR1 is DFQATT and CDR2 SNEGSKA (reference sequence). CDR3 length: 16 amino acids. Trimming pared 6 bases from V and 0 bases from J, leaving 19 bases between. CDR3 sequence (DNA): TGCAGTGCCTCGGACCCGGGTACCGGGAGCACAGATACGCAGTATTTT. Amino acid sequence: CSASDPGTGSTDTQYF.

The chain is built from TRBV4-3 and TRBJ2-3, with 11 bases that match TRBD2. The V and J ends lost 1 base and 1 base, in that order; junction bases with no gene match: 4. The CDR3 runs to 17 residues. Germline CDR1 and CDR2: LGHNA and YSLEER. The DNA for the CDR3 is TGCGCCAGCAGCCAAGCTCTAGCGGGGGGCGGCACAGATACGCAGTATTTT. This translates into CASSQALAGGGTDTQYF.

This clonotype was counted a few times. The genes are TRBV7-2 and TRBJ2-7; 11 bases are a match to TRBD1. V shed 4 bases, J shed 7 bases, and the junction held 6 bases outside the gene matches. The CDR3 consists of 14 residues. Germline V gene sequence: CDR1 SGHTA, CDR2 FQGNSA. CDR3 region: CASSYGQGAGEQYF. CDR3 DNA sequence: TGTGCCAGCAGCTACGGACAGGGGGCGGGAGAGCAGTACTTC. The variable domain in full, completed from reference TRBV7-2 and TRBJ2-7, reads GAGVSQSPSNKVTEKGKDVELRCDPISGHTALYWYRQSLGQGLEFLIYFQGNSAPDKSGLPSDRFSAERTGGSVSTLTIQRTQQEDSAVYLCASSYGQGAGEQYFGPGTRLTVT.

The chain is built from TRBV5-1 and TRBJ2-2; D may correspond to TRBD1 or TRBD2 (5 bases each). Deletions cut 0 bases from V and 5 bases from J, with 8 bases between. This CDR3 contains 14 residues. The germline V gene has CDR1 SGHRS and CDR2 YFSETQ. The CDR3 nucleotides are TGCGCCAGCAGCTTGGTTTGGGGGACCGGGGAGCTGTTTTTT. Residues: CASSLVWGTGELFF.

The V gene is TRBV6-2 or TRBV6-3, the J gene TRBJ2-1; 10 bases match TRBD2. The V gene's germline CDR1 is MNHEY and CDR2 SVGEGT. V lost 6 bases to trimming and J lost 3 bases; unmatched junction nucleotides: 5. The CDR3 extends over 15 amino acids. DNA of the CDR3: TGTGCCAGCAGGAAAGCGGGGGGGTACTACAATGAGCAGTTCTTC. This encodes CASRKAGGYYNEQFF.

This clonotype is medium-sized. The CDR3 spells CAWSVQARVPYEQYF. CDR3 sequence (DNA): TGTGCCTGGAGTGTTCAGGCCAGGGTTCCCTACGAGCAGTACTTC. The V call is TRBV30, the J call TRBJ2-7, with a weak D call TRBD1 (5 bases). Germline V gene lookup returns CDR1 GTSNPN and CDR2 SVGIG (reference sequence). The CDR3 totals 15 residues. Trimming cost V 0 bases and J 2 bases, with 14 bases left between them.

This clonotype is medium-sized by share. The CDR3 DNA reads as TGTGCCAGCAGTTTACAGGGGGGAGGAGATACGCAGTATTTT. Its protein is CASSLQGGGDTQYF. This chain connects TRBV27 to TRBJ2-3, with a tentative D call TRBD1 (7 bases). The CDR3 has 14 amino acids. V was cut by 2 bases and J by 5 bases, with 11 bases left in between. Germline V gene sequence: CDR1 MNHEY, CDR2 SMNVEV (reference sequence).

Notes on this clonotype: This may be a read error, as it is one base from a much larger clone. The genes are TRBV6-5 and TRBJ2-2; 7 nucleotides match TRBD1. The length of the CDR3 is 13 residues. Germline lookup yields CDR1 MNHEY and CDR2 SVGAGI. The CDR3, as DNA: TGTGTCAGCTCCAAAGGGGGCCACGGGGAGCTGTTTTTT. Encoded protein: CVSSKGGHGELFF.

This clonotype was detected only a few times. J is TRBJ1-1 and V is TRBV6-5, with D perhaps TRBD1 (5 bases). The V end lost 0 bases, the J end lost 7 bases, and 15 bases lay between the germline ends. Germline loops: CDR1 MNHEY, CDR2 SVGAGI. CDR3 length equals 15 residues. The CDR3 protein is CASSYSGARRVEAFF. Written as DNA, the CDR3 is TGTGCCAGCAGTTACTCCGGGGCGCGTAGGGTTGAAGCTTTCTTT.

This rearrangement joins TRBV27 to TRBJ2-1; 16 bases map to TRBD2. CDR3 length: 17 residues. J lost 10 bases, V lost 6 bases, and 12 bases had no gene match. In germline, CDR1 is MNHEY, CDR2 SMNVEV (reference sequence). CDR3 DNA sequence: TGTGCCAGCAGGGGGACTAGCGGGGGGGCAGGGTCTTGGGAGCAGTTCTTC. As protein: CASRGTSGGAGSWEQFF.

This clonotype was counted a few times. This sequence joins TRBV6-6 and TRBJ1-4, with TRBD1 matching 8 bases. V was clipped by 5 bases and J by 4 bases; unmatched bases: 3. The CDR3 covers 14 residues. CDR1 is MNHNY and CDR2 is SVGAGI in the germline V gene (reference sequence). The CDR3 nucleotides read TGTGCCAGCAGTAGGACAGGGCTTAATGAAAAACTGTTTTTT. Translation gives CASSRTGLNEKLFF.

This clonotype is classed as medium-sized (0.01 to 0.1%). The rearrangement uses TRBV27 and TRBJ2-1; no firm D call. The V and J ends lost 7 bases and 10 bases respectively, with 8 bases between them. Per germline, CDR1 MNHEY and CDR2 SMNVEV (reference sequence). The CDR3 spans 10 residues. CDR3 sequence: CASTEEEQFF. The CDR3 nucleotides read TGTGCCAGCACTGAGGAGGAGCAGTTCTTC.

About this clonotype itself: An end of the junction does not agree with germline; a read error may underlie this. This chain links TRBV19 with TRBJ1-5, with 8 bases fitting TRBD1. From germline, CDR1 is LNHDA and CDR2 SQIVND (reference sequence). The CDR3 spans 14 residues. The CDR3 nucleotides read TGTTCCAGTAGTATAGGACAGGGCGTTCAGCCCCAGCATTTT. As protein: CSSSIGQGVQPQHF.

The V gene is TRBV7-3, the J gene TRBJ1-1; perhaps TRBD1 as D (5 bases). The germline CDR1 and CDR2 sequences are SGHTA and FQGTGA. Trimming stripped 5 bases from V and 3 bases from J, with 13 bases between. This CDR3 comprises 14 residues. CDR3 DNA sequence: TGTGCCAGCAGCCGCCACGGGGCGGACACTGAAGCTTTCTTT. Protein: CASSRHGADTEAFF. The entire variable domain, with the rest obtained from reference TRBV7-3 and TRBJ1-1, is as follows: GAGVSQTPSNKVTEKGKYVELRCDPISGHTALYWYRQSLGQGPEFLIYFQGTGAADDSGLPNDRFFAVRPEGSVSTLKIQRTERGDSAVYLCASSRHGADTEAFFGQGTRLTVV.

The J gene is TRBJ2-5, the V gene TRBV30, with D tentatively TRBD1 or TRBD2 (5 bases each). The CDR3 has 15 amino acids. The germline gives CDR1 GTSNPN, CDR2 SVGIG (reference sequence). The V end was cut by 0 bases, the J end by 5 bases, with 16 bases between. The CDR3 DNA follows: TGTGCCTGGAGTGTACTGGGACCCCGAAGGGAGACCCAGTACTTC. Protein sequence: CAWSVLGPRRETQYF.

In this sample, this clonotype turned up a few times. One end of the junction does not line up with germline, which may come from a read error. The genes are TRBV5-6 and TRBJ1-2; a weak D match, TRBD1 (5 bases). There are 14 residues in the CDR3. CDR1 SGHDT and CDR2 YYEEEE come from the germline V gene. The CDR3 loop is CASSTRGGYYGYNF. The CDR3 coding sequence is TGTGCCAGCAGCACTCGGGGGGGATACTATGGCTACAACTTC.

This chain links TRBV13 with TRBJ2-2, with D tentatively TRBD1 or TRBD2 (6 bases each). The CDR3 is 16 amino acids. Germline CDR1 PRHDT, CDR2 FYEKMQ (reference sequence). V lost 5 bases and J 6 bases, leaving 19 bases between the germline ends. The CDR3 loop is CASSQEGDARAGELFF. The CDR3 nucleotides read TGTGCCAGCAGCCAGGAGGGGGACGCGCGGGCCGGGGAGCTGTTTTTT.

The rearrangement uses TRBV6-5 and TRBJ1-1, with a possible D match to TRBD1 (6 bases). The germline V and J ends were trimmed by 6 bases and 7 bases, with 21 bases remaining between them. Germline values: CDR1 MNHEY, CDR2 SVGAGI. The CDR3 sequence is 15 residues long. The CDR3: CASREAGTHSYEAFF. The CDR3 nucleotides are TGTGCCAGCAGGGAGGCCGGGACACACTCTTATGAAGCTTTCTTT.

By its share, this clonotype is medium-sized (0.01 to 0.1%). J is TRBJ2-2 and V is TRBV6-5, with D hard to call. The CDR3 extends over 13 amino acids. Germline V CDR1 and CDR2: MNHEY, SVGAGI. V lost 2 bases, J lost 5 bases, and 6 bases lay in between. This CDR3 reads CASSYDLTGELFF. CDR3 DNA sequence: TGTGCCAGCAGTTACGACTTAACCGGGGAGCTGTTTTTT.

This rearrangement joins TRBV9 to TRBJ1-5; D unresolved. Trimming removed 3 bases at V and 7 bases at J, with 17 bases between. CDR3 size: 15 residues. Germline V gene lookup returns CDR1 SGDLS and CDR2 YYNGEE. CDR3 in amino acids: CASSALPELGQPQHF. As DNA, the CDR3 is TGTGCCAGCAGCGCGCTACCGGAACTGGGACAGCCCCAGCATTTT.

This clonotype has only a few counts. In DNA, the CDR3 is TGTGCCAGCAGTTACTCGAGGACAGGGCCCAATCAGCCCCAGCATTTT. It yields the protein CASSYSRTGPNQPQHF. This rearrangement joins TRBV6-2 or TRBV6-3 to TRBJ1-5; 8 nucleotides match TRBD1. The CDR3 consists of 16 residues. Germline trimming cut 0 bases from V and 3 bases from J; bases unmatched to any gene: 4. CDR1 MNHEY and CDR2 SVGEGT come from the germline V gene.

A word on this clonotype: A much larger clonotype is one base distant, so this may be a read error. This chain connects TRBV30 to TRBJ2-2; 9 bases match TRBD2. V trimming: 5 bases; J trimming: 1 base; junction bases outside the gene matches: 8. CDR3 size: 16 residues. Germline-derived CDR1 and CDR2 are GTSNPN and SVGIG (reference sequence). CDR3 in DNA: TGTGCCTGGGGGGTAGCGGGGGCCCTGAACACCGGGGAGCTGTTTTTT. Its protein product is CAWGVAGALNTGELFF.